These 32 T cell receptor beta chains originate from one sample sequenced in a study of cytomegalovirus exposure and HLA in healthy donors. PCR used 60 Vbeta primers and 13 Jbeta primers. Assay: immunoSEQ multiplex PCR; the TCRdb copy retains only in-frame clones and omits some. The sample includes some 130,000 clones, around 73% seen only once; the top ten take roughly 1.5%. The sequenced sample consisted of PBMCs. The receptors come from a female donor in good health and CMV-seronegative.

This chain's CDR3 is CSVVFSGGYNEQFF. For the CDR3, the DNA is TGCAGCGTTGTGTTTTCCGGGGGTTACAATGAGCAGTTCTTC. V usage is TRBV29-1 and J usage is TRBJ2-1, with a weak D call TRBD2 (6 bases). The CDR3 runs to 14 residues. Trimming removed 4 bases at V and 4 bases at J, with 14 bases between. Germline V gene data show CDR1 as SQVTM and CDR2 as ANQGSEA.

This chain links TRBV9 with TRBJ2-6; 8 bases line up with TRBD1. This CDR3 contains 16 residues. Germline trimming cut 1 base from V and 3 bases from J; bases unmatched to any gene: 3. Germline V gene sequence: CDR1 SGDLS, CDR2 YYNGEE. This chain's CDR3 is CASSVQGANGANVLTF. The CDR3 coding sequence is TGTGCCAGCAGCGTACAGGGGGCAAATGGGGCCAACGTCCTGACTTTC.

This chain connects TRBV5-1 to TRBJ2-5; D ambiguous. The CDR3 is made up of 15 amino acids. V lost 0 bases and J lost 2, with 11 bases in between. In germline, CDR1 is SGHRS, CDR2 YFSETQ. The CDR3, as DNA: TGCGCCAGCAGCTTGGTGGCAGGTAATCAAGAGACCCAGTACTTC. Its protein is CASSLVAGNQETQYF. The variable domain in full, completed from reference TRBV5-1 and TRBJ2-5, reads KAGVTQTPRYLIKTRGQQVTLSCSPISGHRSVSWYQQTPGQGLQFLFEYFSETQRNKGNFPGRFSGRQFSNSRSEMNVSTLELGDSALYLCASSLVAGNQETQYFGPGTRLLVL.

V is TRBV5-4 and J is TRBJ1-4; D remains ambiguous. Germline CDR1 reads SGHNT; CDR2 reads YYREEE (reference sequence). Deletions cut 4 bases from V and 0 bases from J, with 10 bases between. The CDR3 is made up of 15 amino acids. The CDR3 nucleotides read TGTGCCAGCAGCCAGATCGGGGCAACTAATGAAAAACTGTTTTTT. It translates to CASSQIGATNEKLFF.

The rearrangement joins TRBV19 to TRBJ2-1, with TRBD2 matching 8 bases. With 7 bases clipped from V and 4 bases from J, the junction kept 3 bases outside the gene matches. The germline CDR1 and CDR2 sequences are LNHDA and SQIVND (reference sequence). This CDR3 is 13 amino acids long. The CDR3 nucleotides are TGTGCCAGTATTGGCGGGGGGTACAATGAGCAGTTCTTC. This sequence encodes CASIGGGYNEQFF.

The table lists this clone with a count of one. V and J are TRBV27 and TRBJ2-7; D is undetermined. The CDR3 has 15 residues. Trimming shortened V by 0 bases and J by 3 bases, and 12 bases separated the two germline ends. Per the germline V gene, CDR1 is MNHEY and CDR2 is SMNVEV (reference sequence). As DNA, the CDR3 is TGTGCCAGCAGTTTATCCCTTTCTCCCTACTACGAGCAGTACTTC. Amino acid sequence: CASSLSLSPYYEQYF.

The V call is TRBV2, the J call TRBJ2-3; tentative D call: TRBD2 (5 bases). CDR3 length: 11 amino acids. From germline, CDR1 is SNHLY and CDR2 FYNNEI. Trimming removed 6 bases from V and 7 bases from J, with 8 bases in between. CDR3: CASRDWNTQYF. For the CDR3, the DNA is TGTGCCAGCAGGGACTGGAATACGCAGTATTTT.

The chain is built from TRBV25-1 and TRBJ1-1; no firm D call. V was shortened by 5 bases and J by 4 bases, with 8 bases between the two germline ends. This CDR3 is 12 amino acids long. Germline V CDR1 and CDR2: MGHDK, SYGVNS. CDR3 sequence: CASSPRGTEAFF. The CDR3 DNA is TGTGCCAGCAGTCCCCGGGGCACTGAAGCTTTCTTT.

This clone was picked up a small number of times. This chain links TRBV6-4 with TRBJ2-3, with TRBD2 matching 13 bases. CDR1 and CDR2 (germline): MRHNA, SNTAGT. The CDR3 loop spans 15 amino acids. V shed 3 bases and J 4 bases; nucleotides not matched to a gene: 1. In DNA form, the CDR3 reads TGTGCCAGCAGTGAACTAGCGGGAGGGCCAGATACGCAGTATTTT. Its protein product is CASSELAGGPDTQYF.

V gene TRBV27 combines with J gene TRBJ2-2; tentatively, D is TRBD2 (5 bases). Germline lookup yields CDR1 MNHEY and CDR2 SMNVEV (reference sequence). The CDR3 contains 11 residues. Trimming took off 11 bases at V and 4 bases at J, with 8 bases between the two ends. CDR3 nucleotides: TGTGCCGCGGGCCGCACCGGGGAGCTGTTTTTT. Amino acids: CAAGRTGELFF.

The chain carries TRBV9 and TRBJ2-3, with 10 bases fitting TRBD1. Per germline, CDR1 SGDLS and CDR2 YYNGEE. The CDR3 has 15 amino acids. The junction had 8 bases not matched to a gene; V was cut back by 5 bases and J by 5 bases. The CDR3, as DNA: TGTGCCAGCAGATCCGGGACAGGGGAACGAGATACGCAGTATTTT. It yields the protein CASRSGTGERDTQYF.

The chain recombines TRBV7-3 with TRBJ1-3; D not resolved. V shed 5 bases and J shed 8 bases, with 13 bases lying between them. The CDR3 contains 13 residues. Germline V gene lookup returns CDR1 SGHTA and CDR2 FQGTGA. CDR3 amino acids: CASSLLPGDTIYF. For the CDR3, the DNA is TGTGCCAGCAGCCTCCTCCCCGGGGACACCATATATTTT.

This chain connects TRBV4-3 to TRBJ1-1, with TRBD1 matching 7 bases. Germline CDR1 LGHNA, CDR2 YSLEER. J lost 0 bases, V lost 1 base, and 5 bases had no gene match. The CDR3 consists of 16 residues. The CDR3 DNA reads TGCGCCAGCAGCCAAGCTCCCGGGACAGTGAACACTGAAGCTTTCTTT. Translated, it gives CASSQAPGTVNTEAFF.

This clone showed up just once. The chain employs TRBV27 and TRBJ2-3; TRBD2 is a possible D gene (5 bases). Germline V gene sequence: CDR1 MNHEY, CDR2 SMNVEV (reference sequence). This CDR3 spans 13 amino acids. The V end lost 8 bases, the J end lost 0 bases, and 9 bases lay between the germline ends. For the CDR3, the DNA is TGTGCCAGCGGGGAGCTTAGCACAGATACGCAGTATTTT. This sequence encodes CASGELSTDTQYF.

This sequence joins TRBV27 and TRBJ2-7; no clear D. V lost 2 bases and J lost 2, with 7 bases in between. This CDR3 comprises 13 residues. Germline assignment: CDR1 MNHEY and CDR2 SMNVEV (reference sequence). The CDR3 DNA reads as TGTGCCAGCAGTTTAGGTACAGCCTACGAGCAGTACTTC. Protein: CASSLGTAYEQYF.

The CDR3 region is CASSRQLHTIYF. CDR3 DNA sequence: TGTGCCAGCAGCCGACAGCTTCACACCATATATTTT. V is TRBV7-2 and J is TRBJ1-3, with D tentatively TRBD1 (5 bases). V was cut by 5 bases and J by 8 bases, with 10 bases left in between. Germline loops: CDR1 SGHTA, CDR2 FQGNSA. The CDR3 extends over 12 amino acids.

The V call is TRBV5-4, the J call TRBJ1-2; weak D call: TRBD1 (6 bases). The CDR3 totals 13 residues. V was trimmed by 1 base and J by 8 bases, leaving 12 bases between them. CDR1 and CDR2 (germline): SGHNT, YYREEE (reference sequence). The CDR3 bases are TGTGCCAGCAGCTTGCAGGGGCTACAAGGCTACACCTTC. Its protein product is CASSLQGLQGYTF.

The chain employs TRBV7-9 and TRBJ2-1; 8 nucleotides align to TRBD1. Germline lookup yields CDR1 SEHNR and CDR2 FQNEAQ (reference sequence). The CDR3 has 14 residues. Trimming cost V 5 bases and J 6 bases; bases outside gene matches: 6. This CDR3 is CASSPWTGINEQFF. CDR3 nucleotide sequence: TGTGCCAGCAGCCCCTGGACAGGGATCAATGAGCAGTTCTTC.

This chain uses TRBV19 with TRBJ1-5, with D perhaps TRBD1 (6 bases). The germline V and J ends were trimmed by 1 base and 5 bases, with 9 bases remaining between them. CDR3 length: 14 amino acids. The V gene's germline CDR1 is LNHDA and CDR2 SQIVND (reference sequence). As DNA, the CDR3 is TGTGCCAGTAGTATAGTTCAGGGGTATCAGCCCCAGCATTTT. It codes for CASSIVQGYQPQHF.

V is TRBV27 and J is TRBJ1-2; D not certain. V was clipped by 5 bases and J by 9 bases, with 16 bases between them. Per the germline V gene, CDR1 is MNHEY and CDR2 is SMNVEV (reference sequence). This CDR3 has 13 residues. CDR3 coding DNA: TGTGCCAGCAGTCCGCGGCTGCTTGAAAGCTACACCTTC. This gives the protein CASSPRLLESYTF.

The chain combines TRBV2 with TRBJ2-7, with D possibly being TRBD2 (6 bases). Deletions cut 1 base from V and 7 bases from J, with 14 bases between. Per germline, CDR1 SNHLY and CDR2 FYNNEI. There are 14 residues in the CDR3. As DNA, the CDR3 is TGTGCCAGCAGTGAAGTCCGGGAGTCCAATGAGCAGTACTTC. Protein sequence: CASSEVRESNEQYF. Variable domain in full (rest from reference TRBV2 and TRBJ2-7): EPEVTQTPSHQVTQMGQEVILRCVPISNHLYFYWYRQILGQKVEFLVSFYNNEISEKSEIFDDQFSVERPDGSNFTLKIRSTKLEDSAMYFCASSEVRESNEQYFGPGTRLTVT.

The gene calls are TRBV6-1 and TRBJ1-4, with 7 bases aligning to TRBD1. J lost 5 bases, V lost 8 bases, and 5 bases had no gene match. Per germline, CDR1 MNHNS and CDR2 SASEGT. The CDR3 is 13 amino acids. CDR3 sequence (DNA): TGTGCCAGCCTAAGGGACAGAAATGAAAAACTGTTTTTT. Translating gives CASLRDRNEKLFF.

This rearrangement joins TRBV5-1 to TRBJ2-1, with D possibly being TRBD2 (5 bases). Germline V gene sequence: CDR1 SGHRS, CDR2 YFSETQ. V was clipped by 9 bases and J by 1 base, with 17 bases between them. The CDR3 has 15 amino acids. CDR3 sequence: CATGEGVGSYNEQFF. As DNA, the CDR3 is TGCGCCACTGGTGAGGGAGTTGGGTCCTACAATGAGCAGTTCTTC.

The chain uses TRBV5-1 and TRBJ1-1, with unresolved D. This CDR3 is built from 14 residues. From germline, CDR1 is SGHRS and CDR2 YFSETQ. Trimming pared 4 bases from V and 5 bases from J, leaving 15 bases between. CDR3 sequence: CASSLDEWRTEAFF. In DNA, the CDR3 is TGCGCCAGCAGCCTCGACGAGTGGAGGACTGAAGCTTTCTTT. The full variable domain, with the rest looked up from reference TRBV5-1 and TRBJ1-1, is KAGVTQTPRYLIKTRGQQVTLSCSPISGHRSVSWYQQTPGQGLQFLFEYFSETQRNKGNFPGRFSGRQFSNSRSEMNVSTLELGDSALYLCASSLDEWRTEAFFGQGTRLTVV.

The rearrangement links TRBV27 to TRBJ2-7, with 13 nucleotides matching TRBD2. The junction had 2 bases not matched to a gene; V was cut back by 4 bases and J by 2 bases. This CDR3 contains 15 residues. Germline CDR1 reads MNHEY; CDR2 reads SMNVEV (reference sequence). This CDR3 reads CASSWTSGRTYEQYF. As DNA, the CDR3 is TGTGCCAGCAGTTGGACTAGCGGGAGAACCTACGAGCAGTACTTC.

V usage is TRBV28 and J usage is TRBJ1-5, with D perhaps matching TRBD1 (6 bases). Trimming took 2 bases from V and 6 from J, leaving 20 bases between them. The germline V gene encodes CDR1 MDHEN and CDR2 SYDVKM. The CDR3 totals 17 residues. The CDR3 bases are TGTGCCAGCAGTTTAATTCGGAGGGGGGGCGGCTTTCAGCCCCAGCATTTT. It is translated as CASSLIRRGGGFQPQHF.

V is TRBV7-9 and J is TRBJ2-7; D unclear. The CDR3 covers 15 residues. With 5 bases removed from V and 2 bases from J, the gap between germline ends came to 16 bases. The germline gives CDR1 SEHNR, CDR2 FQNEAQ (reference sequence). CDR3 sequence: CASSPNKTTAYEQYF. CDR3 bases: TGTGCCAGCAGCCCAAATAAGACGACTGCCTACGAGCAGTACTTC.

The chain combines TRBV6-1 with TRBJ1-6; D gene unclear. V lost 1 base and J 0 bases, leaving 7 bases between the germline ends. The CDR3 length is 16 residues. CDR1 is MNHNS, CDR2 SASEGT, per germline. The CDR3 protein is CASSEVVSSYNSPLHF. The CDR3, as DNA: TGTGCCAGCAGTGAAGTTGTGAGCTCCTATAATTCACCCCTCCACTTT.

This chain connects TRBV30 to TRBJ1-2; 9 bases line up with TRBD1. The V segment lost 4 bases and the J segment 4 bases; nucleotides outside the gene matches: 7. CDR1 GTSNPN and CDR2 SVGIG come from the germline V gene (reference sequence). The CDR3 extends over 14 amino acids. The CDR3: CAWTSGTGSYGYTF. In nucleotides, the CDR3 is TGTGCCTGGACATCTGGGACAGGGAGCTATGGCTACACCTTC.

This chain uses TRBV7-2 with TRBJ2-1; weak D call: TRBD1 (6 bases). CDR3 length equals 13 residues. Deletions cut 2 bases from V and 13 bases from J, with 15 bases between. Germline loops: CDR1 SGHTA, CDR2 FQGNSA. This CDR3 reads CASSLNRQAPQFF. CDR3 nucleotide sequence: TGTGCCAGCAGCTTAAATAGACAGGCCCCCCAGTTCTTC.

The J gene is TRBJ2-1, the V gene TRBV18; D is unresolved. V gave up 2 bases and J gave up 7 bases, with 12 bases separating them. Per the germline V gene, CDR1 is KGHSH and CDR2 is LQKENI. The CDR3 runs to 14 residues. CDR3 protein: CASSPGIAPNEQFF. The CDR3 bases are TGTGCCAGCTCACCAGGTATAGCACCGAATGAGCAGTTCTTC.

This clone was counted only a few times. This chain joins TRBV5-3 and TRBJ2-1, with 11 nucleotides matching TRBD2. TRBV5-3 is identified as an open reading frame with a role that is uncertain. The CDR3 length is 16 residues. V was clipped by 4 bases and J by 4 bases; unmatched bases: 7. The CDR3 bases are TGTGCCAGAAGCCTAAGGACTAGCGGGTTTTACAATGAGCAGTTCTTC. Residues: CARSLRTSGFYNEQFF.